This T cell receptor beta chain was recovered during a study of T cell responses to AZD1222 COVID-19 vaccine. This CDR3 is built from 13 residues. The V segment lost 8 bases and the J segment 4 bases; nucleotides outside the gene matches: 7. This table comes from immunoSEQ multiplex PCR, and its TCRdb copy is limited to in-frame clones, with some not included. The sample yields tens of thousands of clones, 70% to 90% seen once. The V call is TRBV12-3 or TRBV12-4, the J call TRBJ1-1, with TRBD1 identical over 7 bases. This TCR was sampled from an adult who received the AZD1222 COVID-19 vaccine. The starting material was peripheral blood, obtained 28 days after the second AZD1222 dose. The CDR3 DNA reads TGTGCCAGCGGACAGGTTTTTGGCACTGAAGCTTTCTTT. Protein: CASGQVFGTEAFF.